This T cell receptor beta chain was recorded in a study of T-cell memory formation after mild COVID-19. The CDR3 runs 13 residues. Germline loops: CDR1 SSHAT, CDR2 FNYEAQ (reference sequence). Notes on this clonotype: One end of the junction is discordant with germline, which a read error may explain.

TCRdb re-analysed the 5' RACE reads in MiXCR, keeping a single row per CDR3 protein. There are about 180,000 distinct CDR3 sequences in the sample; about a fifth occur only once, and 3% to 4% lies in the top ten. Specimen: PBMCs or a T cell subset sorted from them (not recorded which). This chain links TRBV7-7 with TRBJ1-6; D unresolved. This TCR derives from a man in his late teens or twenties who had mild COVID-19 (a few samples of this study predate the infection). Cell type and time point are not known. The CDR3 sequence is CASSPVGDSPLHF. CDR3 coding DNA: TGTGCTAGCAGCCCAGTCGGGGATTCACCCCTCCACTTT.